Following are 3 T cell receptor beta chains from one sample sequenced in a study of T cells in Graves' hyperthyroidism and ophthalmopathy. RNA transcripts were the template for amplifying TCR beta CDR3 regions. During a first-round RT-PCR of the TCR CDR3, the HTBI primer set was used. One entry per CDR3 protein, called by TCRdb with MiXCR from the multiplex PCR reads. The top ten hold approximately 30% of the sample, which has under 300,000 distinct CDR3 sequences, less than 30% seen once. The sequenced sample consisted of blood. These receptor sequences come from a man aged 40-49 years with Graves' hyperthyroidism that later progressed to Graves' ophthalmopathy.

This clonotype was seen repeatedly, ten times or more. This chain connects TRBV6-5 to TRBJ2-2, with no clear D. The CDR3 is 14 residues long. Trimming removed 0 bases from V and 3 bases from J, with 5 bases in between. Germline-derived CDR1 and CDR2 are MNHEY and SVGAGI. CDR3 nucleotide sequence: TGTGCCAGCAGTTACTCCCAGGACACCGGGGAGCTGTTTTTT. It is translated as CASSYSQDTGELFF.

This clonotype was seen many times. CDR3 coding DNA: TGTGCCAGCTCACCAGGGAATAGGACCTCCTACGAGCAGTACTTC. Residues: CASSPGNRTSYEQYF. The rearrangement joins TRBV18 to TRBJ2-7; unclear D gene. V was trimmed by 2 bases and J by 0 bases, leaving 11 bases between them. This CDR3 has 15 residues. CDR1 is KGHSH and CDR2 is LQKENI in the germline V gene.

This clonotype occurred a few times. The chain combines TRBV6-1 with TRBJ2-5; the match to TRBD2 covers 8 bases. The CDR3 has 16 residues. CDR1 is MNHNS and CDR2 is SASEGT in the germline V gene. J gave up 3 bases and V 4 bases, and 10 bases lay outside the gene matches. The CDR3 DNA follows: TGTGCCAGCAGTGTCTCCATCGGGGGGGCAAAAGAGACCCAGTACTTC. Translation: CASSVSIGGAKETQYF.